The clone carrying this TCR beta chain was found many times. The antigen remains undetermined. This sample was included in a study of T cells in Graves' hyperthyroidism and ophthalmopathy. Study-wide points: Within blood appeared most thyroid clonotypes that had expanded above 0.001.

Amplified TCR beta CDR3 regions derived from RNA transcripts. The HTBI set primed first-round TCR CDR3 RT-PCR. TCRdb analysed the multiplex PCR reads with MiXCR anew, one entry per CDR3 protein. The sample lists about 620,000 distinct CDR3 sequences; about a sixth were seen once. Patients between 18 and 65 years old had hyperthyroidism, newly diagnosed and lasting under 2 months. Patients were excluded because of uncontrolled infection, other autoimmune disease, pregnancy or lactation. Every diagnosis used clinical symptoms, serum thyroxine and TRAb, thyroid ultrasound and orbital computed tomography. This CDR3 region has 15 residues. V was trimmed by 7 bases and J by 6 bases, leaving 20 bases between them. Germline V gene sequence: CDR1 SNHLY, CDR2 FYNNEI.

This clonotype was obtained from a woman in her twenties or thirties with Graves' hyperthyroidism. The sample comprised blood. This chain links TRBV2 with TRBJ2-3; a weak D match, TRBD1 (5 bases). The chain's CDR3 is CASIASGQPGDTQYF. For the CDR3, the DNA is TGTGCCAGCATCGCGTCCGGGCAACCAGGGGATACGCAGTATTTT.